The 17 T cell receptor beta chains in this list originate from one sample, sequenced in a study of T cells after yellow fever vaccination. MiXCR, run by TCRdb on the 5' RACE reads, gives a single entry per CDR3 protein. The repertoire has a few hundred thousand distinct CDR3 sequences, around 10% of them found once; the top ten carry 18%. The material sequenced was PBMCs, taken on the day of the first yellow fever vaccination. These receptors came from a man younger than 30 who received the YFV17D yellow fever vaccine.

This chain links TRBV19 with TRBJ1-1; the D gene is possibly TRBD1 (6 bases). Germline CDR1 and CDR2: LNHDA and SQIVND (reference sequence). This CDR3 has 13 amino acids. The V end was cut by 8 bases, the J end by 4 bases, with 14 bases between. CDR3 DNA: TGTGCCAGTTCGACGGGGGCGGTCACTGAAGCTTTCTTT. Its translation: CASSTGAVTEAFF.

The chain joins TRBV5-4 to TRBJ2-3, with 7 bases aligning to TRBD1. V dropped 3 bases and J dropped 2; count of bases not matched to a gene: 3. The CDR3 spans 14 residues. Per germline, CDR1 SGHNT and CDR2 YYREEE (reference sequence). The CDR3 nucleotides are TGTGCCAGCAGCTGGGACAGCTCCACAGATACGCAGTATTTT. Protein: CASSWDSSTDTQYF.

This clonotype was recorded once. The J gene is TRBJ1-2, the V gene TRBV11-2; TRBD1 might be the D (6 bases). Trimming stripped 3 bases from V and 4 bases from J, with 21 bases between. Germline CDR1 and CDR2: SGHAT and FQNNGV. The CDR3 extends over 17 amino acids. The CDR3 DNA reads as TGTGCCAGCAGCTTGATCAGGGGAGGCACTCGAGGCTATGGCTACACCTTC. This sequence encodes CASSLIRGGTRGYGYTF.

This clonotype was observed a few times. This chain connects TRBV6-5 to TRBJ1-1, with a weak D call TRBD1 (6 bases). The CDR3 spans 14 residues. V lost 0 bases to trimming and J lost 5 bases, with 10 bases between them. Germline CDR1 and CDR2: MNHEY and SVGAGI. Here the CDR3 DNA reads TGTGCCAGCAGTTACTCACAGGGTGGGACTGAAGCTTTCTTT. It translates to CASSYSQGGTEAFF.

J is TRBJ2-3 and V is TRBV5-1; 15 nucleotides align to TRBD2. The CDR3 length is 16 residues. The J segment lost 6 bases and the V segment lost 0 bases, leaving 2 bases of the junction unmatched. Germline loops: CDR1 SGHRS, CDR2 YFSETQ. CDR3 loop: CASSLGTSGGEDTQYF. The CDR3 region has the DNA TGCGCCAGCAGCTTGGGGACTAGCGGGGGGGAGGATACGCAGTATTTT.

As for this clonotype: A much more abundant neighbour one base away suggests this may be a read error. The gene calls are TRBV12-3 or TRBV12-4 and TRBJ1-2; tentatively, D is TRBD1 (5 bases). Trimming left V 4 bases short and J 7 bases short, with 10 bases between. This CDR3 contains 12 residues. DNA of the CDR3: TGTGCCAGCAGTTCGGGACGGCGTGGCTACACCTTC. Protein sequence: CASSSGRRGYTF.

The chain links TRBV5-1 to TRBJ2-5; D is uncertain. The CDR3 spans 14 residues. V lost 1 base and J 11 bases, leaving 18 bases between the germline ends. Germline-derived CDR1 and CDR2 are SGHRS and YFSETQ. CDR3 sequence reads: CASSLYSPTLQQYF. Written as DNA, the CDR3 is TGCGCCAGCAGCTTGTATAGCCCTACCCTCCAACAGTACTTC.

The V and J genes are TRBV12-3 or TRBV12-4 and TRBJ1-5; D is possibly TRBD1 (6 bases). The CDR3 consists of 14 residues. V dropped 1 base and J dropped 5 bases, with 9 bases sitting between them. CDR3 nucleotides: TGTGCCAGCAGTTTAGGGACAGCTTATCAGCCCCAGCATTTT. This sequence encodes CASSLGTAYQPQHF.

There are a few counts of this clonotype. The chain employs TRBV20-1 and TRBJ2-1; 11 nucleotides align to TRBD2. V lost 5 bases, J lost 8 bases, and 5 bases stayed unmatched. CDR1 is DFQATT, CDR2 SNEGSKA, per germline (reference sequence). The CDR3 covers 13 residues. CDR3 DNA sequence: TGCAGTGCTGCTAGCGGGGGGTACGATGAGCAGTTCTTC. Translating it yields CSAASGGYDEQFF.

This clonotype was detected only a few times. The chain has TRBV5-5 and TRBJ2-2; D is possibly TRBD1 (5 bases). This CDR3 is 15 amino acids long. Per the germline V gene, CDR1 is SGHKS and CDR2 is YYEKEE (reference sequence). The V end lost 1 base, the J end lost 6 bases, and 13 bases lay between the germline ends. The CDR3 bases are TGTGCCAGCAGCTTGTACCAGGGAAGCGCCGGGGAGCTGTTTTTT. Its protein product is CASSLYQGSAGELFF.

This clonotype was observed a few times. The V call is TRBV6-1, the J call TRBJ1-2, with 9 nucleotides matching TRBD1. Trimming cost V 6 bases and J 7 bases; bases outside gene matches: 9. Germline V gene sequence: CDR1 MNHNS, CDR2 SASEGT. CDR3 length: 14 residues. Here the CDR3 DNA reads TGTGCCAGCAGAGAACAGGGGGCGGGGGTTGGCTACACCTTC. The encoded protein is CASREQGAGVGYTF.

The chain recombines TRBV9 with TRBJ2-2, with 10 bases fitting TRBD1. The J segment lost 4 bases and the V segment lost 3 bases, leaving 3 bases of the junction unmatched. The CDR3 is 15 residues long. Germline V CDR1 and CDR2: SGDLS, YYNGEE. CDR3 sequence reads: CASSGGTGATGELFF. CDR3 DNA sequence: TGTGCCAGCAGCGGAGGGACAGGGGCCACCGGGGAGCTGTTTTTT.

This clonotype was found a few times. V and J are TRBV20-1 and TRBJ2-1; possible D gene TRBD2, 5 bases. The CDR3 is made up of 13 amino acids. The ends were cut back, 3 bases at V and 2 bases at J, with 8 bases in the middle. Germline CDR1 is DFQATT and CDR2 is SNEGSKA (reference sequence). In DNA form, the CDR3 reads TGCAGTGCTAGGGACTCAACCTACAATGAGCAGTTCTTC. Amino acids: CSARDSTYNEQFF.

This clonotype was detected many times. This chain connects TRBV5-1 to TRBJ1-1; D ambiguous. Between the trimmed V and J ends, which lost 2 bases and 3 bases, there was a span of 8 bases. CDR3 size: 13 residues. CDR1 and CDR2 (germline): SGHRS, YFSETQ. The CDR3 is CASSFGGYTEAFF. CDR3 nucleotide sequence: TGCGCCAGCAGCTTCGGTGGATACACTGAAGCTTTCTTT. The whole variable domain, filled in from reference TRBV5-1 and TRBJ1-1, reads KAGVTQTPRYLIKTRGQQVTLSCSPISGHRSVSWYQQTPGQGLQFLFEYFSETQRNKGNFPGRFSGRQFSNSRSEMNVSTLELGDSALYLCASSFGGYTEAFFGQGTRLTVV.

There are a few counts of this clonotype. V usage is TRBV3-1 and J usage is TRBJ2-2; 13 nucleotides match TRBD2. Trimming took 2 bases from V and 6 from J; bases not matched to a gene: 6. Germline CDR1 is LGHDT and CDR2 is YNNKEL (reference sequence). The length of the CDR3 is 17 residues. The CDR3 coding sequence is TGTGCCAGCAGCCAAACTAGCGGGGGGGGTTTCGCCGGGGAGCTGTTTTTT. Translation gives CASSQTSGGGFAGELFF.

This clonotype has more than one count but fewer than ten. The V gene is TRBV6-2 or TRBV6-3, the J gene TRBJ1-1; D is unclear. Germline CDR1 and CDR2: MNHEY and SVGEGT. The CDR3 extends over 13 amino acids. V was shortened by 0 bases and J by 2 bases, with 4 bases between the two germline ends. The CDR3 loop is CASSYSKNTEAFF. CDR3 DNA: TGTGCCAGCAGTTACTCAAAAAACACTGAAGCTTTCTTT.

Only a few counts were recorded for this clonotype. CDR3 sequence: CASTLMATDTQYF. The CDR3, as DNA: TGTGCCAGCACTCTAATGGCCACAGATACGCAGTATTTT. The chain is built from TRBV7-9 and TRBJ2-3; D unclear. In germline, CDR1 is SEHNR, CDR2 FQNEAQ (reference sequence). The CDR3 spans 13 residues. The germline V and J ends were trimmed by 7 bases and 2 bases, with 10 bases remaining between them.